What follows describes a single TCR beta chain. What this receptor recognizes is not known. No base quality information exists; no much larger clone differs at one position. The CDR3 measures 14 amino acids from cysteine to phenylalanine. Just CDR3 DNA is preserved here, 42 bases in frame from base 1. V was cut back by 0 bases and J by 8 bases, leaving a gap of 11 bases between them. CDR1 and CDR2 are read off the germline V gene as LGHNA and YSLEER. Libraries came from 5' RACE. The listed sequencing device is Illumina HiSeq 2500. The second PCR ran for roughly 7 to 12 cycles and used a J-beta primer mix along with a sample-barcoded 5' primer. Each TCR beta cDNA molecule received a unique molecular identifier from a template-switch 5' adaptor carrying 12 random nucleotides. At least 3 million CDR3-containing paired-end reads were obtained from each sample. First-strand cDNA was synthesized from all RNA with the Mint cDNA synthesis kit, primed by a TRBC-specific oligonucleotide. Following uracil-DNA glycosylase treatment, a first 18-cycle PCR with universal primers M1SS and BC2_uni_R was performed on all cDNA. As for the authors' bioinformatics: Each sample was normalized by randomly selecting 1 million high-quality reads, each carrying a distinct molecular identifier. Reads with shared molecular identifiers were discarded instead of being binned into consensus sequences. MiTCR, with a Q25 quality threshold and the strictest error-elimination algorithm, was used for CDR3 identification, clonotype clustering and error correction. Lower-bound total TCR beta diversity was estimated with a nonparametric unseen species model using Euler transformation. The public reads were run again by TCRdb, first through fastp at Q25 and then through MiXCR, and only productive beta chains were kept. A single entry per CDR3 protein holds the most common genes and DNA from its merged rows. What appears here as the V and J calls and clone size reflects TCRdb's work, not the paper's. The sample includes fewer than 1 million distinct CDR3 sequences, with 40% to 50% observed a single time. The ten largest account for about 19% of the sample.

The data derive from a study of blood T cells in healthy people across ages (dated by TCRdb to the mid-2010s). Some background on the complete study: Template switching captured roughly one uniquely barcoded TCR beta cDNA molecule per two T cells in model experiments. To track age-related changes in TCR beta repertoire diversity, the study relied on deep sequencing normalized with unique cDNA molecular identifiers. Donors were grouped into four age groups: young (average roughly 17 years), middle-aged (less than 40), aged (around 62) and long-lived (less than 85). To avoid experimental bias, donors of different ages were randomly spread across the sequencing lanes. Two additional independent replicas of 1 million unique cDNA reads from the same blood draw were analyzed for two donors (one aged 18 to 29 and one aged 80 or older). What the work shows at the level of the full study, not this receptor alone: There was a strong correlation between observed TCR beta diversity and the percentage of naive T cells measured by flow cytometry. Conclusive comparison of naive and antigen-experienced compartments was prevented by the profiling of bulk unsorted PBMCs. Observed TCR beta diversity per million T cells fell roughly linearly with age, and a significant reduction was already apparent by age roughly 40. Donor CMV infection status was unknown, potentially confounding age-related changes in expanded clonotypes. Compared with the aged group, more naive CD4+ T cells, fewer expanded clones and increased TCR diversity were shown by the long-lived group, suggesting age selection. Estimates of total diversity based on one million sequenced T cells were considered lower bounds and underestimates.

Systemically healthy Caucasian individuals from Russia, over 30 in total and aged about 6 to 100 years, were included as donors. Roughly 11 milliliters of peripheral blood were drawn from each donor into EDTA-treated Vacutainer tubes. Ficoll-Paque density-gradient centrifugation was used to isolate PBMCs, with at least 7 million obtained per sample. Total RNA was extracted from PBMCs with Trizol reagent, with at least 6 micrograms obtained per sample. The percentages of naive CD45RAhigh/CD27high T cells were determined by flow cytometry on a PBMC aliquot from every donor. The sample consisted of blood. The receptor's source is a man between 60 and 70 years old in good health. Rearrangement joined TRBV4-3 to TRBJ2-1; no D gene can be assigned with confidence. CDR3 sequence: CASSQDKLKYEQFF. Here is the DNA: TGCGCCAGCAGCCAAGACAAGTTAAAATATGAGCAGTTCTTC.